This TCR beta chain was identified in a study of T cell repertoires in cytomegalovirus infection. General study findings and limits: What dominated the ex vivo response were HLA-C-restricted CMV-specific TCR beta clonotypes.

TCRdb re-analysed the reads in MiXCR, keeping a single row per CDR3 protein. The sample has around 330,000 distinct CDR3 sequences, about a sixth seen once. A word on this clonotype: Antigen specificity is unknown.

Trimming pared 9 bases from V and 0 bases from J, leaving 15 bases between. The CDR3 totals 15 residues. The germline CDR1 and CDR2 sequences are LNHDA and SQIVND (reference sequence). The TCR sequence derives from a human donor in good health (CMV status not recorded). Some clones in this sample may be carry-over from other donors' samples. The sequencing input was PBMCs. This chain joins TRBV19 and TRBJ2-1; D perhaps matches TRBD2 (5 bases). In DNA, the CDR3 is TGTGCCAGCCAACTAGATGTTTACTCCTACAATGAGCAGTTCTTC. Amino acid sequence: CASQLDVYSYNEQFF.